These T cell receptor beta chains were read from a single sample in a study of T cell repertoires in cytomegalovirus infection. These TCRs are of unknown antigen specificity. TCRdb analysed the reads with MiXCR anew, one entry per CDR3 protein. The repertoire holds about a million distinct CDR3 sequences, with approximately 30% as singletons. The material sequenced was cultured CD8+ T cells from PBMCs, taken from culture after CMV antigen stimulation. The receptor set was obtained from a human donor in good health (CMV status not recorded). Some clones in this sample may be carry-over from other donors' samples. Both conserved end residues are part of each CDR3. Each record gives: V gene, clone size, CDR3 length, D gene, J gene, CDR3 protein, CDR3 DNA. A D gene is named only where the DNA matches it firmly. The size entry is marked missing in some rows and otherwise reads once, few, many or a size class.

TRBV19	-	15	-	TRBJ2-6	CASIFRDSGANVLTF	TGTGCCAGTATCTTTAGGGACTCTGGGGCCAACGTCCTGACTTTC
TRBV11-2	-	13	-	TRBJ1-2	CASSYATGAGYTF	TGTGCCAGCAGCTACGCGACAGGAGCTGGCTACACCTTC
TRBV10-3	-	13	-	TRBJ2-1	CAIGPSANNEQFF	TGTGCCATCGGGCCTAGCGCCAACAATGAGCAGTTCTTC
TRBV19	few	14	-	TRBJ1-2	CASSMAGDNYGYTF	TGTGCCAGTAGTATGGCAGGGGATAACTATGGCTACACCTTC
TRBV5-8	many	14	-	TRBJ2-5	CASTTGQKQETQYF	TGTGCCAGCACCACAGGACAGAAACAAGAGACCCAGTACTTC
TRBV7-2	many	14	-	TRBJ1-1	CASSLYRLNTEAFF	TGTGCCAGCAGCTTATACAGACTAAACACTGAAGCTTTCTTT
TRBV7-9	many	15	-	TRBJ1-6	CASSSGSGRNSPLHF	TGTGCCAGCAGCTCTGGGTCGGGACGGAATTCACCCCTCCACTTT
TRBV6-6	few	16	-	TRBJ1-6	CASSYLGKGDYSPLHF	TGTGCCAGCAGTTATCTCGGGAAGGGTGATTATTCACCCCTCCACTTT
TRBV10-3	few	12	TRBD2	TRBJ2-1	CAISESGVRWFF	TGTGCCATCAGTGAGAGCGGGGTCCGGTGGTTCTTC
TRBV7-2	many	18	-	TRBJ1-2	CASSFTTGYDWTNYGYTF	TGTGCCAGCAGCTTTACAACAGGGTACGATTGGACTAACTATGGCTACACCTTC
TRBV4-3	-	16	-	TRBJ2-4	CASGNGTNPAKNIQYF	TGCGCCAGCGGAAACGGGACAAACCCAGCCAAAAACATTCAGTACTTC
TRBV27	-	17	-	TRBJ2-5	CASSPLVPAGYQETQYF	TGTGCCAGCAGTCCACTCGTCCCCGCAGGGTACCAAGAGACCCAGTACTTC
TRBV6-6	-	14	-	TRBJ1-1	CASRGEEGNTEAFF	TGTGCCAGCAGGGGGGAGGAGGGAAACACTGAAGCTTTCTTT
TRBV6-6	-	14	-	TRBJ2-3	CASSYSSATDTQYF	TGTGCCAGCAGTTACTCGTCAGCCACAGATACGCAGTATTTT
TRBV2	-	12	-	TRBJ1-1	CARLREDAEAFF	TGTGCCAGGCTTAGGGAAGACGCTGAAGCTTTCTTT
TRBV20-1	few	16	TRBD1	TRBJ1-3	CSARGTAGNFGNTIYF	TGCAGTGCTAGGGGGACAGCCGGGAACTTTGGAAACACCATATATTTT
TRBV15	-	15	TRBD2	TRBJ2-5	CATSRIAGGQETQYF	TGTGCCACCAGCAGGATAGCGGGGGGACAAGAGACCCAGTACTTC
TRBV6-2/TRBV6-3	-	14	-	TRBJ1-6	CASSYGDYNSPFHF	TGTGCCAGCAGTTACGGGGACTATAATTCACCCTTCCACTTT
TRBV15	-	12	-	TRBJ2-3	CATSSRSNTQYF	TGTGCCACCAGCAGTAGAAGTAATACGCAGTATTTT
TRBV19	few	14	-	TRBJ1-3	CASSIEASGNTIYF	TGTGCCAGTAGTATCGAGGCCTCTGGAAACACCATATATTTT
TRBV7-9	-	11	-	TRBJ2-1	CASSNRDLQFF	TGTGCCAGCAGCAACCGGGACTTGCAGTTCTTC
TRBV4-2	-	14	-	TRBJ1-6	CASSQVPYNSPLHF	TGTGCCAGCAGCCAAGTCCCCTATAATTCACCCCTCCACTTT
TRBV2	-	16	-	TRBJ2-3	CASARTGAGGTDTQYF	TGTGCCAGCGCCCGGACGGGGGCGGGGGGCACAGATACGCAGTATTTT
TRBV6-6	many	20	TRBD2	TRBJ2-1	CASSYSEAGGPGSSYNEQFF	TGTGCCAGCAGTTACTCTGAAGCGGGGGGGCCCGGAAGCTCCTACAATGAGCAGTTCTTC
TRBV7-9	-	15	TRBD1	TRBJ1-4	CASSGQGAESEKLFF	TGTGCCAGCAGCGGTCAGGGGGCGGAAAGTGAAAAACTGTTTTTT
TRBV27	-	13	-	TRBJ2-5	CASSFARMETQYF	TGTGCCAGCAGTTTTGCTCGCATGGAGACCCAGTACTTC